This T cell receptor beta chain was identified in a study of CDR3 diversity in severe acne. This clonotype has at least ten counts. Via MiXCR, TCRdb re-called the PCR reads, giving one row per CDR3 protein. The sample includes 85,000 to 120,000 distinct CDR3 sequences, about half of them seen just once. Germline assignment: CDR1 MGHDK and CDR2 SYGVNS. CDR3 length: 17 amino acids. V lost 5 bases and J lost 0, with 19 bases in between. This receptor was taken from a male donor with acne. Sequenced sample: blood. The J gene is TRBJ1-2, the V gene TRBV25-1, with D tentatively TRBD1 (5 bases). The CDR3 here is CASSKGTTIRSNYGYTF. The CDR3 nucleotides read TGTGCCAGCAGTAAGGGGACGACTATACGTTCTAACTATGGCTACACCTTC.